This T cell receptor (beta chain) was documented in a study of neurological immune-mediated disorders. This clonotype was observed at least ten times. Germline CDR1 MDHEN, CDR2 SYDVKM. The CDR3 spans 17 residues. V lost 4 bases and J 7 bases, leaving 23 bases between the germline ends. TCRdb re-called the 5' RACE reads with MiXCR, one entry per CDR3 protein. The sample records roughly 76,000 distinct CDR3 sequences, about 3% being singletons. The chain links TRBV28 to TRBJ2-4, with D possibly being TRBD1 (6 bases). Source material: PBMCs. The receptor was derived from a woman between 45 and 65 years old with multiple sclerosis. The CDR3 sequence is CASSSTGPGGYSNIQYF. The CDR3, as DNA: TGTGCCAGCAGTTCAACAGGGCCTGGGGGATATTCGAACATTCAGTACTTC.